Shown below are 18 T cell receptor beta chains from a single sample sequenced in a study of blood T cell repertoires in COVID-19. Generated by immunoSEQ multiplex PCR, the TCRdb table keeps only in-frame clones and is missing some. The sample records 150,000 or so clones, approximately 80% being singletons. The sequencing sample was made of peripheral blood. All receptors derive from a woman in her fifties or sixties with acute or convalescent COVID-19.

This chain uses TRBV4-2 with TRBJ2-1; TRBD2 aligns across 16 bases. The germline V gene has CDR1 LGHNA and CDR2 YNFKEQ. This CDR3 is 17 amino acids long. V trimming: 3 bases; J trimming: 9 bases; junction bases outside the gene matches: 8. In nucleotides, the CDR3 is TGTGCCAGCAGCCAGAACCTGGGACTAGCGGGGGGGCGTGAGCAGTTCTTC. Its translation: CASSQNLGLAGGREQFF.

The chain has TRBV19 and TRBJ2-1; the match to TRBD1 covers 9 bases. Germline values: CDR1 LNHDA, CDR2 SQIVND (reference sequence). This CDR3 has 17 residues. Trimming at V came to 6 bases and at J to 6 bases, leaving 15 bases not matched to a gene. CDR3 DNA: TGTGCCAGTAGACATGGGGGCGGGGACAGGGAGTTCAATGAGCAGTTCTTC. Encoded protein: CASRHGGGDREFNEQFF.

This clone turned up a few times. This rearrangement joins TRBV29-1 to TRBJ1-4; no definite D call. V lost 4 bases, J lost 6 bases, and 6 bases lay in between. CDR3 length: 11 residues. Per germline, CDR1 SQVTM and CDR2 ANQGSEA. DNA for the CDR3: TGCAGCGTTGGAAGCTATGAAAAACTGTTTTTT. This encodes CSVGSYEKLFF.

This chain joins TRBV19 and TRBJ1-2, with unresolved D. Looked up from germline, CDR1 is LNHDA and CDR2 is SQIVND (reference sequence). V was shortened by 4 bases and J by 0 bases, with 18 bases between the two germline ends. The CDR3 totals 17 residues. CDR3 amino acids: CASSTLDWSTSNYGYTF. The CDR3 coding sequence is TGTGCCAGTAGTACCCTGGACTGGAGCACCTCTAACTATGGCTACACCTTC.

The genes are TRBV29-1 and TRBJ1-5; D gene ambiguous. Germline V gene lookup returns CDR1 SQVTM and CDR2 ANQGSEA. The germline V and J ends were trimmed by 4 bases and 2 bases, with 9 bases remaining between them. This CDR3 comprises 13 residues. CDR3 residues: CSVVEGGNQPQHF. For the CDR3, the DNA is TGCAGCGTTGTTGAGGGAGGCAATCAGCCCCAGCATTTT.

The J gene is TRBJ2-3, the V gene TRBV6-4; 7 bases match TRBD2. The V gene end was trimmed by 6 bases and the J gene end by 2 bases; junction bases not matched to a gene: 11. This CDR3 is 16 amino acids long. Germline CDR1 MRHNA, CDR2 SNTAGT. In DNA form, the CDR3 reads TGTGCCAGCAGCCTAACCTCGGGGGGTATCACAGATACGCAGTATTTT. Residues: CASSLTSGGITDTQYF.

The rearrangement links TRBV28 to TRBJ1-5; D is ambiguous. The CDR3 spans 15 residues. CDR1 is MDHEN and CDR2 is SYDVKM in the germline V gene. V was clipped by 2 bases and J by 1 base, with 9 bases between them. In DNA form, the CDR3 reads TGTGCCAGCAGTTTAGTAGAGGCGAGCAATCAGCCCCAGCATTTT. This gives the protein CASSLVEASNQPQHF.

In its sample, this clone was seen once. V and J are TRBV6-5 and TRBJ1-2; D is perhaps TRBD1 (5 bases). V lost 0 bases and J lost 6, with 17 bases in between. There are 16 residues in the CDR3. CDR1 is MNHEY and CDR2 is SVGAGI in the germline V gene. The CDR3 region is CASSYSPYRTNHGYTF. In nucleotides, the CDR3 is TGTGCCAGCAGTTACTCGCCTTACAGGACAAATCATGGCTACACCTTC.

The CDR3 DNA reads as TGTGCCAGCAGCTTGGCTCTAGGGAGCTATGGCTACACCTTC. This codes for CASSLALGSYGYTF. The chain recombines TRBV5-5 with TRBJ1-2; unclear D gene. This CDR3 comprises 14 residues. Germline CDR1 and CDR2: SGHKS and YYEKEE (reference sequence). V lost 0 bases and J lost 4, with 10 bases in between.

The chain employs TRBV29-1 and TRBJ1-2; tentative D call: TRBD1 (6 bases). This CDR3 contains 13 residues. The germline V gene has CDR1 SQVTM and CDR2 ANQGSEA. Trimming left V 7 bases short and J 0 bases short, with 12 bases between. The CDR3 here is CSAAPGANYGYTF. CDR3 in DNA: TGCAGCGCCGCACCAGGGGCTAACTATGGCTACACCTTC.

The chain joins TRBV7-9 to TRBJ1-1; D may be TRBD1 (5 bases). The CDR3 is made up of 14 amino acids. The germline CDR1 and CDR2 sequences are SEHNR and FQNEAQ (reference sequence). V lost 5 bases to trimming and J lost 4 bases, with 14 bases between them. CDR3 in amino acids: CASSPQVEGTEAFF. In DNA, the CDR3 is TGTGCCAGCAGCCCACAGGTGGAGGGCACTGAAGCTTTCTTT.

This clone was detected once. The J gene is TRBJ1-1, the V gene TRBV5-1, with D perhaps TRBD1 (6 bases). This CDR3 contains 14 residues. V shed 1 base and J shed 6 bases, with 13 bases lying between them. CDR1 is SGHRS, CDR2 YFSETQ, per germline. CDR3 sequence reads: CASSLRGIRAEAFF. Written as DNA, the CDR3 is TGCGCCAGCAGCTTGAGGGGGATAAGGGCTGAAGCTTTCTTT. Combining the CDR3 with reference TRBV5-1 and TRBJ1-1 gives the whole variable domain KAGVTQTPRYLIKTRGQQVTLSCSPISGHRSVSWYQQTPGQGLQFLFEYFSETQRNKGNFPGRFSGRQFSNSRSEMNVSTLELGDSALYLCASSLRGIRAEAFFGQGTRLTVV.

The V call is TRBV6-5, the J call TRBJ2-3; TRBD1 matches at 7 bases. V lost 6 bases, J lost 0 bases, and 6 bases stayed unmatched. Germline-derived CDR1 and CDR2 are MNHEY and SVGAGI. The CDR3 spans 15 residues. The CDR3 sequence is CASSLGQFSTDTQYF. CDR3 bases: TGTGCCAGCAGCCTGGGACAGTTTAGCACAGATACGCAGTATTTT.

The chain recombines TRBV6-5 with TRBJ2-1; TRBD1 might be the D (5 bases). This CDR3 comprises 14 residues. Looked up from germline, CDR1 is MNHEY and CDR2 is SVGAGI. V was shortened by 0 bases and J by 5 bases, with 8 bases between the two germline ends. This CDR3 reads CASSYSTADNEQFF. In nucleotides, the CDR3 is TGTGCCAGCAGTTACTCGACAGCCGACAATGAGCAGTTCTTC.

The chain combines TRBV3-1 (or the pseudogene TRBV3-2) with TRBJ2-7; a possible D gene is TRBD1 (6 bases). The V end lost 3 bases, the J end lost 4 bases, and 13 bases lay between the germline ends. Germline V CDR1 and CDR2: LGHDT, YNNKEL (reference sequence). CDR3 length equals 14 residues. In DNA form, the CDR3 reads TGTGCCAGCAGCCAGAGAGGGGGAATTTACGAGCAGTACTTC. As protein: CASSQRGGIYEQYF.

J is TRBJ1-2 and V is TRBV29-1; TRBD1 matches at 8 bases. CDR1 and CDR2 (germline): SQVTM, ANQGSEA. CDR3 size: 14 residues. Trimming took 5 bases from V and 3 from J; bases not matched to a gene: 8. DNA of the CDR3: TGCAGCGTTAAAGGACAGGGCGGCGACTATGGCTACACCTTC. Translation gives CSVKGQGGDYGYTF. The whole variable domain, filled in from reference TRBV29-1 and TRBJ1-2, reads SAVISQKPSRDICQRGTSLTIQCQVDSQVTMMFWYRQQPGQSLTLIATANQGSEATYESGFVIDKFPISRPNLTFSTLTVSNMSPEDSSIYLCSVKGQGGDYGYTFGSGTRLTVV.

The chain combines TRBV6-5 with TRBJ1-3, with unresolved D. The CDR3 runs 16 residues. The ends were cut back, 0 bases at V and 4 bases at J, with 13 bases in the middle. Per germline, CDR1 MNHEY and CDR2 SVGAGI. CDR3 DNA: TGTGCCAGCAGTTACTCTCGGGTACGCTCCGGAAACACCATATATTTT. Translation: CASSYSRVRSGNTIYF.

The V gene is TRBV9, the J gene TRBJ2-6; D possibly corresponds to TRBD1 (5 bases). V was pared by 0 bases and J by 2 bases, with 9 bases between. The CDR3 has 16 residues. CDR1 and CDR2 from the germline V gene are SGDLS and YYNGEE. CDR3 loop: CASSVAPGTGANVLTF. The DNA of the CDR3 is TGTGCCAGCAGCGTAGCACCAGGGACTGGGGCCAACGTCCTGACTTTC.